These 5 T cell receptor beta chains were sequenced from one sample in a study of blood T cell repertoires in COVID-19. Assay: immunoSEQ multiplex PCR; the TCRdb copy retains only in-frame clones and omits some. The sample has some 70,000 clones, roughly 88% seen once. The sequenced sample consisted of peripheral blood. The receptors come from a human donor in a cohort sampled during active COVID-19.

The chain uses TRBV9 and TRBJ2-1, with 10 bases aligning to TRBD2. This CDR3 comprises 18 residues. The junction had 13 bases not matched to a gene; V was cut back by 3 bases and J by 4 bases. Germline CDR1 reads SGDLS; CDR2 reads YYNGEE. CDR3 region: CASSAWASGSFGYNEQFF. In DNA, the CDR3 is TGTGCCAGCAGCGCCTGGGCTAGCGGGAGCTTCGGGTACAATGAGCAGTTCTTC.

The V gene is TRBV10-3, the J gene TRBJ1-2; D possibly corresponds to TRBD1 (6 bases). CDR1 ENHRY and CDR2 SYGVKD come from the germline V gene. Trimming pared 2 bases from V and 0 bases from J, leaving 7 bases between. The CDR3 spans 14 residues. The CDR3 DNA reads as TGTGCCATCAGTGAGGGGACAACTAACTATGGCTACACCTTC. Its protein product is CAISEGTTNYGYTF.

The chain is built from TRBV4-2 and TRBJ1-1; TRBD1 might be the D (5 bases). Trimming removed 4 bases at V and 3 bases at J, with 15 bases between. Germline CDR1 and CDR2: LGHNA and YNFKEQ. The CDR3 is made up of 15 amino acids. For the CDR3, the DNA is TGTGCCAGCAGCCCTAGGGGTTTCGAGGACACTGAAGCTTTCTTT. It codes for CASSPRGFEDTEAFF.

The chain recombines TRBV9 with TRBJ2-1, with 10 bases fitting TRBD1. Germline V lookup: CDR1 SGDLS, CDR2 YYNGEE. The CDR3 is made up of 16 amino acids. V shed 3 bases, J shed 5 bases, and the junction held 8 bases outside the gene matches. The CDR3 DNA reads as TGTGCCAGCAGCGCCAGAAGACAGGGGGCAGACAATGAGCAGTTCTTC. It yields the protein CASSARRQGADNEQFF.

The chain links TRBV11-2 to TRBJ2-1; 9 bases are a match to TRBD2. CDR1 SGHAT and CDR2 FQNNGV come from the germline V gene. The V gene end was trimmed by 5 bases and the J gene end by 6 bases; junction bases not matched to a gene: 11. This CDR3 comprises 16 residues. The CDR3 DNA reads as TGTGCCAGCAGCGCGATAGCGGGAGAGCCTGGCAATGAGCAGTTCTTC. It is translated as CASSAIAGEPGNEQFF. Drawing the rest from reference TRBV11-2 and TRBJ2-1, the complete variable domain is EAGVAQSPRYKIIEKRQSVAFWCNPISGHATLYWYQQILGQGPKLLIQFQNNGVVDDSQLPKDRFSAERLKGVDSTLKIQPAKLEDSAVYLCASSAIAGEPGNEQFFGPGTRLTVL.